These 23 T cell receptor beta chains came from one sample sequenced in a study of metastatic and nonmetastatic thyroid tumors. TCRdb re-clonotyped the PCR reads through MiXCR. The sample contains about 7,800 clones, approximately 35% of which appear only once. No patient received treatment before thyroid surgery. Sequenced material: tumor tissue. These receptors came from a female donor with papillary thyroid cancer or a benign thyroid nodule (not recorded which). Some clones in this sample may be carry-over from other donors' samples.

This clone was counted at least ten times. The chain combines TRBV5-1 with TRBJ2-7; D possibly matches TRBD1 or TRBD2 (5 bases each). The V and J ends lost 4 bases and 3 bases respectively, with 14 bases between them. This CDR3 is built from 14 residues. Germline V gives CDR1 SGHRS, CDR2 YFSETQ. The CDR3 loop is CASSGRGPSYEQYF. In DNA, the CDR3 is TGCGCCAGCAGCGGACGGGGCCCGAGCTACGAGCAGTACTTC.

The gene calls are TRBV7-2 and TRBJ2-2; D is unresolved. CDR3 length equals 13 residues. CDR1 is SGHTA, CDR2 FQGNSA, per germline. Between the trimmed V and J ends, which lost 5 bases and 5 bases, there was a span of 9 bases. CDR3 protein: CASSLSMTGELFF. CDR3 DNA: TGTGCCAGCAGCCTCTCGATGACCGGGGAGCTGTTTTTT.

The gene calls are TRBV7-2 and TRBJ1-2; D unclear. V lost 3 bases, J lost 4 bases, and 12 bases lay in between. Germline CDR1 SGHTA, CDR2 FQGNSA. The CDR3 contains 14 residues. DNA for the CDR3: TGTGCCAGCAGCTTCACTGGTGAAAGCTATGGCTACACCTTC. Its protein product is CASSFTGESYGYTF.

To note about this clone: The junction departs from germline at one end; a sequencing error may be responsible. V and J are TRBV7-9 and TRBJ2-5; 10 bases are shared with TRBD2. Per the germline V gene, CDR1 is SEHNR and CDR2 is FQNEAQ (reference sequence). The CDR3 loop spans 16 amino acids. CDR3 region: CASSGYGLAEQETHYF. As DNA, the CDR3 is TGTGCTAGCAGCGGTTATGGACTAGCGGAACAAGAGACCCATTACTTC.

This sequence joins TRBV20-1 and TRBJ2-7, with D possibly TRBD1 on 6 matching bases. Looked up from germline, CDR1 is DFQATT and CDR2 is SNEGSKA (reference sequence). V was shortened by 6 bases and J by 3 bases, with 21 bases between the two germline ends. The CDR3 sequence is 15 residues long. CDR3 in amino acids: CSADGTQGHNYEQYF. The CDR3 DNA is TGCAGTGCCGACGGGACCCAGGGACACAACTACGAGCAGTACTTC.

V gene TRBV20-1 combines with J gene TRBJ2-5; 7 bases match TRBD1. V lost 6 bases and J lost 4; bases outside the gene matches: 11. Germline V lookup: CDR1 DFQATT, CDR2 SNEGSKA (reference sequence). The CDR3 covers 14 residues. The CDR3 region has the DNA TGCAGTGCAAGGTCAGGGGGTTACGGAGAGACCCAGTACTTC. As protein: CSARSGGYGETQYF.

This clone was found a few times. V and J are TRBV7-9 and TRBJ2-7; no firm D call. V was pared by 6 bases and J by 6 bases, with 9 bases between. Germline CDR1 and CDR2: SEHNR and FQNEAQ (reference sequence). The CDR3 length is 11 residues. The CDR3 is CASSFLSEQYF. CDR3 in DNA: TGTGCCAGCAGTTTCCTGAGCGAGCAGTACTTC.

By sample fraction, this clone is large. The gene calls are TRBV27 and TRBJ2-7; perhaps D is TRBD1 or TRBD2 (5 bases each). The CDR3 is 17 amino acids. Germline CDR1 and CDR2: MNHEY and SMNVEV (reference sequence). V lost 3 bases and J lost 0, with 18 bases in between. Here the CDR3 reads CASSFTATGLDSYEQYF. CDR3 bases: TGTGCCAGCAGTTTTACTGCAACAGGACTTGACTCCTACGAGCAGTACTTC.

The chain combines TRBV3-1 with TRBJ2-5; 7 bases align to TRBD1. The CDR3 is made up of 13 amino acids. Germline V gene data show CDR1 as LGHDT and CDR2 as YNNKEL (reference sequence). Trimming cost V 3 bases and J 4 bases; bases outside gene matches: 2. The CDR3: CASSQRGPETQYF. Here the CDR3 DNA reads TGTGCCAGCAGCCAGAGGGGGCCAGAGACCCAGTACTTC.

V usage is TRBV11-2 and J usage is TRBJ2-1; D remains unclear. Trimming took off 5 bases at V and 0 bases at J, with 11 bases between the two ends. Germline values: CDR1 SGHAT, CDR2 FQNNGV. The CDR3 contains 15 residues. CDR3 bases: TGTGCCAGCAGCATTGGACCGAGCTCCTACAATGAGCAGTTCTTC. The encoded protein is CASSIGPSSYNEQFF.

On this clone: Since the CDR3 does not end with the conserved phenylalanine or tryptophan, this likely comes from a read error. The limits of the CDR3 on the DNA are not certain, so only TCRdb's listed CDR3 is given. This chain links TRBV4-1 with TRBJ2-7. Germline V gene sequence: CDR1 MGHRA, CDR2 YSYEKL. The CDR3 is 14 residues long, counting both termini. CDR3 residues: CASSQGTVGYEHYL.

This clone was counted a few times. V is TRBV28 and J is TRBJ1-1, with a possible D match to TRBD1 (6 bases). CDR3 length: 14 residues. Trimming removed 7 bases at V and 2 bases at J, with 14 bases between. Germline CDR1 reads MDHEN; CDR2 reads SYDVKM. Here the CDR3 reads CASTIHGGNTEAFF. The CDR3, as DNA: TGTGCCAGCACTATACATGGGGGCAACACTGAAGCTTTCTTT. The whole variable domain, remainder taken from reference TRBV28 and TRBJ1-1, is DVKVTQSSRYLVKRTGEKVFLECVQDMDHENMFWYRQDPGLGLRLIYFSYDVKMKEKGDIPEGYSVSREKKERFSLILESASTNQTSMYLCASTIHGGNTEAFFGQGTRLTVV.

This clone occurred many times. The chain recombines TRBV20-1 with TRBJ2-3, with D unresolved. Germline values: CDR1 DFQATT, CDR2 SNEGSKA (reference sequence). The CDR3 length is 10 residues. Trimming shortened V by 8 bases and J by 11 bases, and 14 bases separated the two germline ends. This CDR3 is CSTGSLEQYF. The CDR3 nucleotides are TGCAGTACTGGGTCATTGGAGCAGTATTTT.

This chain joins TRBV30 and TRBJ1-1; D gene unclear. The length of the CDR3 is 13 residues. Germline V gene data show CDR1 as GTSNPN and CDR2 as SVGIG (reference sequence). Trimming pared 1 base from V and 1 base from J, leaving 7 bases between. CDR3 loop: CAWSAQPNTEAFF. DNA for the CDR3: TGTGCCTGGAGTGCACAGCCGAACACTGAAGCTTTCTTT.

This clone was counted only a few times. J is TRBJ2-1 and V is TRBV20-1; TRBD2 matches at 10 bases. Germline CDR1 is DFQATT and CDR2 is SNEGSKA (reference sequence). Trimming cost V 1 base and J 10 bases; bases outside gene matches: 7. The CDR3 covers 14 residues. The CDR3 nucleotides are TGCAGTGCTAGAGTCGCTAGCGGGAGAAGGGAGCAGTTCTTC. It encodes CSARVASGRREQFF.

This clone has only a few counts. The rearrangement uses TRBV6-2 or TRBV6-3 and TRBJ2-2; D gene unclear. The CDR3 is 13 amino acids. The germline V gene has CDR1 MNHEY and CDR2 SVGEGT. V was shortened by 7 bases and J by 3 bases, with 9 bases between the two germline ends. The CDR3 loop is CASKISDTGELFF. Written as DNA, the CDR3 is TGTGCCAGCAAGATATCGGACACCGGGGAGCTGTTTTTT.

This chain uses TRBV20-1 with TRBJ2-7; TRBD2 agrees at 11 bases. The germline V gene encodes CDR1 DFQATT and CDR2 SNEGSKA (reference sequence). The CDR3 has 18 residues. Trimming removed 5 bases from V and 0 bases from J; junction bases left unmatched: 15. The CDR3 DNA reads as TGCAGTGCTTCGCCATTAGCGGGAGGGCCTCTAAGCTCCTACGAGCAGTACTTC. Its translation: CSASPLAGGPLSSYEQYF.

The chain couples TRBV6-1 to TRBJ2-1; no definite D call. The CDR3 has 12 amino acids. Germline assignment: CDR1 MNHNS and CDR2 SASEGT. Deletions cut 4 bases from V and 8 bases from J, with 9 bases between. CDR3 residues: CASSVLVDEQFF. The CDR3 DNA sequence: TGTGCCAGCAGTGTATTAGTCGATGAGCAGTTCTTC.

This clone counts as medium-sized (0.01 to 0.1%). The chain links TRBV2 to TRBJ2-3, with 11 bases identical to TRBD2. Trimming took 5 bases from V and 6 from J; bases not matched to a gene: 10. This CDR3 has 16 amino acids. CDR1 is SNHLY and CDR2 is FYNNEI in the germline V gene. The CDR3 loop is CASSSNSGRARDTQYF. The CDR3, as DNA: TGTGCCAGCAGTTCGAATAGCGGGAGGGCGAGGGATACGCAGTATTTT.

The CDR3 protein is CASSLTRKNEQFF. In nucleotides, the CDR3 is TGTGCCAGCAGCTTAACTCGCAAGAATGAGCAGTTCTTC. The rearrangement joins TRBV7-2 to TRBJ2-1; D is unclear. This CDR3 is built from 13 residues. Looked up from germline, CDR1 is SGHTA and CDR2 is FQGNSA. V lost 2 bases and J lost 7, with 9 bases in between.

The rearrangement links TRBV11-2 to TRBJ1-2, with D maybe TRBD1 (5 bases). The CDR3 extends over 13 amino acids. Germline CDR1 SGHAT, CDR2 FQNNGV. Between the trimmed V and J ends, which lost 3 bases and 7 bases, there was a span of 12 bases. The CDR3 DNA is TGTGCCAGCAGCTTGGGGGATCGGTCTGGCTACACCTTC. Translated: CASSLGDRSGYTF.

In its sample, this clone was seen many times. The rearrangement links TRBV6-4 to TRBJ2-1, with 12 bases identical to TRBD2. Trimming at V came to 2 bases and at J to 7 bases, leaving 3 bases not matched to a gene. The CDR3 covers 15 residues. Per the germline V gene, CDR1 is MRHNA and CDR2 is SNTAGT. CDR3 in amino acids: CASSDRLAGGNEQFF. As DNA, the CDR3 is TGTGCCAGCAGTGACCGGCTAGCGGGAGGGAATGAGCAGTTCTTC.

The chain links TRBV20-1 to TRBJ2-1, with 7 bases matching TRBD1. The V segment lost 4 bases and the J segment 3 bases; nucleotides outside the gene matches: 6. This CDR3 comprises 14 residues. Per the germline V gene, CDR1 is DFQATT and CDR2 is SNEGSKA (reference sequence). This CDR3 reads CSATTDRNYNEQFF. The CDR3 nucleotides are TGCAGTGCTACCACGGACAGGAACTACAATGAGCAGTTCTTC.